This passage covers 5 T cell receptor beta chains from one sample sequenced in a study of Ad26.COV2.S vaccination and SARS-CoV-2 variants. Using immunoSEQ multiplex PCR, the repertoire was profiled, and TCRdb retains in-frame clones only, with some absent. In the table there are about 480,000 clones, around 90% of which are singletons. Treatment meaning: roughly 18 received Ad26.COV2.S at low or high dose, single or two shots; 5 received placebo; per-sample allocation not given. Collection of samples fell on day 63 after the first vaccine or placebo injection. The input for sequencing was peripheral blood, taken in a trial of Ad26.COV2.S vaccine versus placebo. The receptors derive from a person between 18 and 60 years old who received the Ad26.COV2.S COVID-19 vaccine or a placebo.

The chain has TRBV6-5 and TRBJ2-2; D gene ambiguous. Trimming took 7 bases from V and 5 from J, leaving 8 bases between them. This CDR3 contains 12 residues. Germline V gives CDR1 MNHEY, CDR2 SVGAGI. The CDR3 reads CASTSVTGELFF. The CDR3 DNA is TGTGCCAGCACAAGCGTAACCGGGGAGCTGTTTTTT.

The DNA for the CDR3 is TGTGCCAGCAGCTTGAGTCCGGGGACTAGGTTACGAAATGAGCAGTTCTTC. It codes for CASSLSPGTRLRNEQFF. J is TRBJ2-1 and V is TRBV11-2, with 8 positions matching TRBD2. The CDR3 loop spans 17 amino acids. J was trimmed by 7 bases and V by 3 bases; bases with no gene match: 14. Germline CDR1 and CDR2: SGHAT and FQNNGV.

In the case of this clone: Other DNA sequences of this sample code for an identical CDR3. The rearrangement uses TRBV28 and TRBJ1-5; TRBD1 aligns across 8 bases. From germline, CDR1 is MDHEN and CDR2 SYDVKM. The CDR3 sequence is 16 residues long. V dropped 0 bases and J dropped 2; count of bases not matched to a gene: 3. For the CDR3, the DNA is TGTGCCAGCAGTTTATGGACAGGGGCAGGCAATCAGCCCCAGCATTTT. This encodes CASSLWTGAGNQPQHF.

CDR3 region: CASRRTVGTEAFF. The DNA of the CDR3 is TGTGCCAGCAGACGCACCGTAGGCACTGAAGCTTTCTTT. V and J are TRBV6-5 and TRBJ1-1; D unresolved. V was trimmed by 6 bases and J by 4 bases, leaving 12 bases between them. The germline gives CDR1 MNHEY, CDR2 SVGAGI. This CDR3 has 13 residues.

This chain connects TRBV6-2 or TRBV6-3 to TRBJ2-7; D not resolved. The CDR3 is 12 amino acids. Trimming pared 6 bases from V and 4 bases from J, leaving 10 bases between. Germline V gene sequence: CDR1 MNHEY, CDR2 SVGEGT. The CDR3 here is CASSLTRYEQYF. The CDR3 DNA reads TGTGCCAGCAGCCTCACCCGGTACGAGCAGTACTTC.